This T cell receptor (beta chain) comes out of a study of pediatric ulcerative colitis. Only in-frame clones appear in the TCRdb table, and some are missing; sequencing was by immunoSEQ multiplex PCR. The sample shows approximately 9,000 clones, over 75% of them seen only once. This CDR3 comprises 14 residues. Germline V gene data show CDR1 as MGHDK and CDR2 as SYGVNS. Trimming pared 5 bases from V and 5 bases from J, leaving 12 bases between. The sequencing sample was made of blood. This rearrangement joins TRBV25-1 to TRBJ2-2, with a weak D call TRBD2 (6 bases). This sequence was found in a girl aged 5 to 17 with moderate ulcerative colitis. The CDR3 sequence: CASSTIGGTGELFF. The DNA for the CDR3 is TGTGCCAGCAGTACGATTGGGGGGACCGGGGAGCTGTTTTTT.